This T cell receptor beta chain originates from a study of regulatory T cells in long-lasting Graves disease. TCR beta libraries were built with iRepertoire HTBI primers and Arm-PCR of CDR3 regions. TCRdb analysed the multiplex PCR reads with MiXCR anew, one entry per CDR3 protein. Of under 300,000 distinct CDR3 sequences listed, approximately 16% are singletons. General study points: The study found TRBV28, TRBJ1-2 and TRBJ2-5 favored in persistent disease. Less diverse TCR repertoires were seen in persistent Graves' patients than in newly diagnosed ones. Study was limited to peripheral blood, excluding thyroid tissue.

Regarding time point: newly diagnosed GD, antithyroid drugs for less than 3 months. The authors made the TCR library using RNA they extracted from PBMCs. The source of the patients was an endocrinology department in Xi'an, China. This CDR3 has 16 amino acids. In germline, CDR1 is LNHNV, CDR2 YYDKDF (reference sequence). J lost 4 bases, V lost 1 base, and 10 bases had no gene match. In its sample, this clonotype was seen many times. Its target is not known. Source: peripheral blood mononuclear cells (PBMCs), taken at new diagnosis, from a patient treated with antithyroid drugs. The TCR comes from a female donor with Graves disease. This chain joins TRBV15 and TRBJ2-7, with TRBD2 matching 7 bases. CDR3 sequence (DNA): TGTGCCACCAGCAGAGGGGTAGAAGCGGGAACTTACGAGCAGTACTTC. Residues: CATSRGVEAGTYEQYF.